This is a list of T cell receptor beta chains from one sample in a study of T cell repertoires in cytomegalovirus infection. Their antigens are not known. TCRdb re-derived calls from the reads in MiXCR, one entry per CDR3 protein. There are more than 40,000 distinct CDR3 sequences in the sample; around 23% occur only once, and over 85% lies in the top ten. The input for sequencing was CD8+ T cells from cultured PBMCs, taken from culture after CMV antigen stimulation. All receptors come from a human donor in good health (CMV status not recorded). Some clones in this sample may be carry-over from other donors' samples. CDR3s include the opening cysteine and the closing phenylalanine or tryptophan. Fields, in order: D gene, J gene, clone size, V gene, CDR3 DNA, CDR3 protein. A D gene is named only where the DNA matches it firmly. The size of a clone is reported for some rows only, either as once, few or many, or as a class for expanded clones.

D gene: .; J gene: TRBJ1-4; clone size: .; V gene: TRBV28; CDR3 DNA: TGTGCCAGCAATCGAGTCCAATCGGGATTGGACGAAAAACTGTTTTTT; CDR3 protein: CASNRVQSGLDEKLFF
D gene: .; J gene: TRBJ2-5; clone size: .; V gene: TRBV7-8; CDR3 DNA: TGTGCCAGCAGCCCAGACAGACAAGAGACCCAGTACTTC; CDR3 protein: CASSPDRQETQYF
D gene: .; J gene: TRBJ1-1; clone size: .; V gene: TRBV7-3; CDR3 DNA: TGTGCCAGCAGCTTATCAGACTCGAACACTGAAGCTTTCTTT; CDR3 protein: CASSLSDSNTEAFF
D gene: TRBD2; J gene: TRBJ2-7; clone size: few; V gene: TRBV4-1; CDR3 DNA: TGCGCCAGCAGCCAAGAAGGTAGCGGGAGTCTCCTCTACGAGCAGTACTTC; CDR3 protein: CASSQEGSGSLLYEQYF
D gene: TRBD2; J gene: TRBJ2-7; clone size: .; V gene: TRBV4-1; CDR3 DNA: TGCGCCAGCAGCCAAGTAGAGCGGGGGGCATCCGAGCAGTACTTC; CDR3 protein: CASSQVERGASEQYF
D gene: .; J gene: TRBJ1-1; clone size: .; V gene: TRBV4-3; CDR3 DNA: TGCGCCAGCAGCCAAGGCTTACAGGTGAACACTGAAGCTTTCTTT; CDR3 protein: CASSQGLQVNTEAFF
D gene: .; J gene: TRBJ2-1; clone size: few; V gene: TRBV6-2/TRBV6-3; CDR3 DNA: TGTGCCAGCAGCCAAAGGGAGAACTCCTACAATGAGCAGTTCTTC; CDR3 protein: CASSQRENSYNEQFF
D gene: .; J gene: TRBJ2-7; clone size: .; V gene: TRBV6-6; CDR3 DNA: TGTGCCAGCAGTTACTCCGCAGGGACGACCTACGAGCAGTACTTC; CDR3 protein: CASSYSAGTTYEQYF
D gene: .; J gene: TRBJ2-1; clone size: .; V gene: TRBV5-6; CDR3 DNA: TGTGCCAGCAGCTTGAGGTGGGAGGACTACAATGAGCAGTTCTTC; CDR3 protein: CASSLRWEDYNEQFF
D gene: .; J gene: TRBJ2-7; clone size: .; V gene: TRBV12-3/TRBV12-4; CDR3 DNA: TGTGCCAGCAGTTTAGAGGCGGCAGAGGGATACGAGCAGTACTTC; CDR3 protein: CASSLEAAEGYEQYF
D gene: .; J gene: TRBJ1-1; clone size: few; V gene: TRBV7-9; CDR3 DNA: TGTGCCAGCAGCCGGAAGAACAGCGGGACTGAAGCTTACTTT; CDR3 protein: CASSRKNSGTEAYF
D gene: .; J gene: TRBJ2-7; clone size: .; V gene: TRBV10-1; CDR3 DNA: TGCGCCAGCAGTGAGCGGGATTTCGACGAGCAGTACTTC; CDR3 protein: CASSERDFDEQYF
D gene: TRBD2; J gene: TRBJ2-3; clone size: .; V gene: TRBV7-9; CDR3 DNA: TGTGCCAGCAGCTTAGCGGCGGGAGGTACAGATACGCAGTATTTT; CDR3 protein: CASSLAAGGTDTQYF
D gene: TRBD2; J gene: TRBJ2-1; clone size: few; V gene: TRBV19; CDR3 DNA: TGTGCCAGTAGTATGGCTAGCGGGAACTACAATGAGCAGTTCTTC; CDR3 protein: CASSMASGNYNEQFF
D gene: TRBD2; J gene: TRBJ2-7; clone size: few; V gene: TRBV12-3/TRBV12-4; CDR3 DNA: TGTGCCAGCAGTCCTACCGGGACTAGCGGCTACGAGCAGTACTTC; CDR3 protein: CASSPTGTSGYEQYF
D gene: TRBD2; J gene: TRBJ2-1; clone size: .; V gene: TRBV7-9; CDR3 DNA: TGTGCCAGCCTTGCGGGGGGTAGCTCCTACAATGAGCAGTTCTTC; CDR3 protein: CASLAGGSSYNEQFF
D gene: TRBD1; J gene: TRBJ2-7; clone size: few; V gene: TRBV19; CDR3 DNA: TGTGCCAGTAGCCCGGGACAGGTCGTATACGAGCAGTACTTC; CDR3 protein: CASSPGQVVYEQYF
D gene: TRBD1; J gene: TRBJ1-2; clone size: .; V gene: TRBV27; CDR3 DNA: TGTGCCAGCAGTTTCGGGACAGGGAGCTATGGCTACACCTTC; CDR3 protein: CASSFGTGSYGYTF
D gene: TRBD1; J gene: TRBJ2-7; clone size: few; V gene: TRBV7-9; CDR3 DNA: TGTGCCAGCAGCTGGACAGGGGGTTTTGGCTACGAGCAGTACTTC; CDR3 protein: CASSWTGGFGYEQYF
D gene: TRBD1; J gene: TRBJ2-3; clone size: few; V gene: TRBV6-5; CDR3 DNA: TGTGCCAGCAGTTACGAGGGGGCCCGCACAGATACGCAGTATTTT; CDR3 protein: CASSYEGARTDTQYF
D gene: .; J gene: TRBJ2-7; clone size: .; V gene: TRBV7-6; CDR3 DNA: TGTGCCAGCAGCTATGGGACGGGGCTCAAGCAGTACTTC; CDR3 protein: CASSYGTGLKQYF
D gene: TRBD2; J gene: TRBJ2-7; clone size: .; V gene: TRBV7-9; CDR3 DNA: TGTGCCAGCAGCTCTGTAGGGGACTACTCCTACGAGCAGTACTTC; CDR3 protein: CASSSVGDYSYEQYF
D gene: .; J gene: TRBJ1-1; clone size: .; V gene: TRBV27; CDR3 DNA: TGTGCCAGCAGTTTATATCGCGGGAACACTGAAGCTTTCTTT; CDR3 protein: CASSLYRGNTEAFF
D gene: .; J gene: TRBJ2-2; clone size: few; V gene: TRBV5-4; CDR3 DNA: TGTGCCAGCAGCCCGCTCGGACAGATTCTCACCGGGGAGCTGTTTTTT; CDR3 protein: CASSPLGQILTGELFF
D gene: TRBD1; J gene: TRBJ1-5; clone size: .; V gene: TRBV12-3/TRBV12-4; CDR3 DNA: TGTGCCAGCAGTCCGACAGGGGTTACTCAGCCCCAGCATTTT; CDR3 protein: CASSPTGVTQPQHF
D gene: .; J gene: TRBJ2-2; clone size: .; V gene: TRBV12-3/TRBV12-4; CDR3 DNA: TGTGCCAGCAGCCAAGGGGGTCCGGGGGAGCTGTTTTTT; CDR3 protein: CASSQGGPGELFF
D gene: TRBD2; J gene: TRBJ2-1; clone size: .; V gene: TRBV10-1; CDR3 DNA: TGCGCCAGCAGTCCTTTTGGGGGAGGGAGTGACAATGAGCAGTTCTTC; CDR3 protein: CASSPFGGGSDNEQFF
D gene: .; J gene: TRBJ2-2; clone size: .; V gene: TRBV12-3/TRBV12-4; CDR3 DNA: TGTGCCAGCAGCCAGCACCGGAGGGAGGCCGGGGAGCTGTTTTTT; CDR3 protein: CASSQHRREAGELFF